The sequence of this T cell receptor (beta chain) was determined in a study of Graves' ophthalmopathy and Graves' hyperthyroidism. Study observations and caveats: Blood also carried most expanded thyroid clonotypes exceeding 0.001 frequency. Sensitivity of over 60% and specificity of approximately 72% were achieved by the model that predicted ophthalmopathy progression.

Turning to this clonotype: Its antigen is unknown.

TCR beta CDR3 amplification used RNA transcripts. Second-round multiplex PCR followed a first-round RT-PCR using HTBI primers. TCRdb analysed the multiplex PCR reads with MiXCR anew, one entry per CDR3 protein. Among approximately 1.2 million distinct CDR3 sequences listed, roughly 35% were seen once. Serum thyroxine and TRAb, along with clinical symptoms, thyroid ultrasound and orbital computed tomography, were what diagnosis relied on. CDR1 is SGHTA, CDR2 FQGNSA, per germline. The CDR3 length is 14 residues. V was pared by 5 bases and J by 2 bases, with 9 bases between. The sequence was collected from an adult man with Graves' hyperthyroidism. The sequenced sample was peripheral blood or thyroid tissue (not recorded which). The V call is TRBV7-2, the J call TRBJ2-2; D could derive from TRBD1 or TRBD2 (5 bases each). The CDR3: CASSKGPNTGELFF. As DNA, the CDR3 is TGTGCCAGCAGCAAGGGACCCAACACCGGGGAGCTGTTTTTT.